These T cell receptor beta chains were read from a single sample in a study of shared clonotypes between healthy human individuals. Repertoires were generated with immunoSEQ multiplex PCR, while TCRdb's copy carries only in-frame clones and drops some. Seen here are 2,500,000 or so clones, roughly 92% observed once, and the top ten hold over 0.12%. Sequences were obtained from naive CD4+ T cells sorted from blood. These receptors were obtained from a man aged 18 to 30 in good health. The CDR3 runs from the conserved cysteine through the conserved F or W. The D gene is left open where the match is weak. Expanded clones are given a class, and other clones once, few, many or no size at all.

D gene: NA; J gene: TRBJ2-7; clone size: NA; V gene: TRBV14; CDR3 protein: CASSLTGKSSYEQYF; CDR3 DNA: TGTGCCAGCAGTCTTACAGGTAAAAGCTCCTACGAGCAGTACTTC
D gene: NA; J gene: TRBJ2-5; clone size: NA; V gene: TRBV9; CDR3 protein: CASSGGTQETQYF; CDR3 DNA: TGTGCCAGCAGCGGGGGGACCCAAGAGACCCAGTACTTC
D gene: TRBD1; J gene: TRBJ1-2; clone size: NA; V gene: TRBV5-5; CDR3 protein: CASTPGAGGYTNYGYTF; CDR3 DNA: TGTGCCAGCACCCCAGGGGCAGGGGGCTACACCAACTATGGCTACACCTTC
D gene: NA; J gene: TRBJ1-1; clone size: NA; V gene: TRBV21-1; CDR3 protein: CASRLGTEAFF; CDR3 DNA: TGTGCCAGCCGACTGGGCACTGAAGCTTTCTTT
D gene: TRBD1; J gene: TRBJ1-2; clone size: NA; V gene: TRBV7-9; CDR3 protein: CASSRQGIYGYTF; CDR3 DNA: TGTGCCAGCAGTCGACAGGGGATTTATGGCTACACCTTC
D gene: TRBD2; J gene: TRBJ2-1; clone size: NA; V gene: TRBV5-4; CDR3 protein: CASSLIFGLAGALRYNEQFF; CDR3 DNA: TGTGCCAGCAGCTTAATCTTCGGACTAGCGGGAGCTCTACGCTACAATGAGCAGTTCTTC
D gene: NA; J gene: TRBJ1-2; clone size: NA; V gene: TRBV6-5; CDR3 protein: CASSTEQGGAHGYTF; CDR3 DNA: TGTGCCAGCAGTACCGAACAGGGCGGGGCCCATGGCTACACCTTC
D gene: NA; J gene: TRBJ1-3; clone size: NA; V gene: TRBV7-2; CDR3 protein: CASSLEGRTNSGNTIYF; CDR3 DNA: TGTGCCAGCAGCTTAGAGGGCAGGACCAACTCTGGAAACACCATATATTTT
D gene: TRBD1; J gene: TRBJ2-5; clone size: NA; V gene: TRBV28; CDR3 protein: CASGTGPPTQETQYF; CDR3 DNA: TGTGCCAGCGGGACAGGTCCTCCTACTCAAGAGACCCAGTACTTC
D gene: NA; J gene: TRBJ2-2; clone size: once; V gene: TRBV7-9; CDR3 protein: CASSLGLGLNTGELFF; CDR3 DNA: TGTGCCAGCAGCTTAGGCCTAGGCCTTAACACCGGGGAGCTGTTTTTT
D gene: NA; J gene: TRBJ1-1; clone size: NA; V gene: TRBV5-4; CDR3 protein: CASSPEGGVNTEAFF; CDR3 DNA: TGTGCCAGCAGCCCGGAAGGGGGAGTGAACACTGAAGCTTTCTTT
D gene: TRBD2; J gene: TRBJ2-1; clone size: NA; V gene: TRBV9; CDR3 protein: CASSVGAGTSGSKQFF; CDR3 DNA: TGTGCCAGCAGCGTAGGGGCCGGGACTAGCGGGAGTAAGCAGTTCTTC
D gene: TRBD1; J gene: TRBJ2-7; clone size: NA; V gene: TRBV30; CDR3 protein: CACRQGYEQYF; CDR3 DNA: TGTGCCTGTCGACAGGGCTACGAGCAGTACTTC
D gene: NA; J gene: TRBJ1-2; clone size: NA; V gene: TRBV2; CDR3 protein: CASSEALTLFYGYTF; CDR3 DNA: TGTGCCAGCAGTGAAGCGCTTACGCTCTTCTATGGCTACACCTTC
D gene: NA; J gene: TRBJ1-6; clone size: few; V gene: TRBV6-5; CDR3 protein: CASSYKQLNSPLHF; CDR3 DNA: TGTGCCAGCAGTTACAAACAGCTGAATTCACCCCTCCACTTT
D gene: NA; J gene: TRBJ1-5; clone size: NA; V gene: TRBV27; CDR3 protein: CASRGAGLSNQPQHF; CDR3 DNA: TGTGCCAGCAGGGGGGCAGGTCTCAGCAATCAGCCCCAGCATTTT
D gene: TRBD2; J gene: TRBJ2-1; clone size: once; V gene: TRBV25-1; CDR3 protein: CASSLAGVIEQFF; CDR3 DNA: TGTGCCAGCAGCCTAGCGGGGGTTATTGAGCAGTTCTTC
D gene: NA; J gene: TRBJ1-2; clone size: once; V gene: TRBV4-1; CDR3 protein: CASSNGPGVNNYGYTF; CDR3 DNA: TGCGCCAGCAGCAATGGCCCAGGGGTTAATAACTATGGCTACACCTTC
D gene: NA; J gene: TRBJ1-2; clone size: once; V gene: TRBV10-3; CDR3 protein: CAISPGAEGNYGYTF; CDR3 DNA: TGTGCCATCAGCCCGGGAGCCGAGGGGAACTATGGCTACACCTTC
D gene: TRBD1; J gene: TRBJ2-7; clone size: NA; V gene: TRBV9; CDR3 protein: CASNPGTGTYEQYF; CDR3 DNA: TGTGCCAGCAACCCCGGGACAGGGACCTACGAGCAGTACTTC
D gene: TRBD1; J gene: TRBJ2-3; clone size: NA; V gene: TRBV5-4; CDR3 protein: CASRTGARDTQYF; CDR3 DNA: TGTGCCAGCAGGACAGGGGCCAGGGATACGCAGTATTTT
D gene: TRBD2; J gene: TRBJ2-2; clone size: NA; V gene: TRBV7-8; CDR3 protein: CASSFTSSGGGELFF; CDR3 DNA: TGTGCCAGCAGCTTTACTTCCAGCGGGGGCGGGGAGCTGTTTTTT
D gene: NA; J gene: TRBJ1-5; clone size: NA; V gene: TRBV27; CDR3 protein: CASSFQGYSNQPQHF; CDR3 DNA: TGTGCCAGCAGTTTTCAGGGGTATAGCAATCAGCCCCAGCATTTT
D gene: TRBD1; J gene: TRBJ1-1; clone size: NA; V gene: TRBV25-1; CDR3 protein: CASSDHRGEAFF; CDR3 DNA: TGTGCCAGCAGCGATCACAGGGGTGAAGCTTTCTTT
D gene: TRBD1; J gene: TRBJ2-7; clone size: NA; V gene: TRBV28; CDR3 protein: CASSPRADRRSYEQYF; CDR3 DNA: TGTGCCAGCAGTCCACGGGCGGACAGGCGTTCCTACGAGCAGTACTTC
D gene: NA; J gene: TRBJ1-5; clone size: NA; V gene: TRBV15; CDR3 protein: CATSRDGWEPQHF; CDR3 DNA: TGTGCCACCAGCAGAGATGGATGGGAGCCCCAGCATTTT
D gene: TRBD1; J gene: TRBJ2-7; clone size: NA; V gene: TRBV28; CDR3 protein: CASSLGWDRTYEQYF; CDR3 DNA: TGTGCCAGCAGCCTGGGGTGGGACAGAACCTACGAGCAGTACTTC
D gene: NA; J gene: TRBJ2-2; clone size: NA; V gene: TRBV6-5; CDR3 protein: CASSSTGNPGELFF; CDR3 DNA: TGTGCCAGCAGTTCAACAGGGAACCCCGGGGAGCTGTTTTTT
D gene: NA; J gene: TRBJ1-5; clone size: NA; V gene: TRBV2; CDR3 protein: CASSDSSERDSNQPQHF; CDR3 DNA: TGTGCCAGCAGTGACTCGTCAGAGAGAGATAGCAATCAGCCCCAGCATTTT
D gene: NA; J gene: TRBJ2-7; clone size: NA; V gene: TRBV5-4; CDR3 protein: CASSLKGGSGVSYEQYF; CDR3 DNA: TGTGCCAGCAGCTTGAAAGGGGGTTCAGGCGTCTCCTACGAGCAGTACTTC
D gene: NA; J gene: TRBJ2-7; clone size: NA; V gene: TRBV6-6; CDR3 protein: CASSFLGYEQYF; CDR3 DNA: TGTGCCAGCAGTTTTCTTGGATACGAGCAGTACTTC
D gene: NA; J gene: TRBJ1-3; clone size: once; V gene: TRBV19; CDR3 protein: CASSSRTRTSGNTIYF; CDR3 DNA: TGTGCCAGTAGTTCCCGGACCCGCACCTCTGGAAACACCATATATTTT
D gene: NA; J gene: TRBJ1-1; clone size: NA; V gene: TRBV6-1; CDR3 protein: CASMGKDLNTEAFF; CDR3 DNA: TGTGCCAGCATGGGAAAGGACCTGAACACTGAAGCTTTCTTT
D gene: NA; J gene: TRBJ2-7; clone size: once; V gene: TRBV6-1; CDR3 protein: CASSAPSDSKTYEQYF; CDR3 DNA: TGTGCCAGCAGTGCCCCCTCCGACAGTAAGACCTACGAGCAGTACTTC
D gene: NA; J gene: TRBJ1-1; clone size: NA; V gene: TRBV6-5; CDR3 protein: CASRRLSEAFF; CDR3 DNA: TGTGCCAGCAGGCGACTTTCTGAAGCTTTCTTT
D gene: NA; J gene: TRBJ2-2; clone size: once; V gene: TRBV10-3; CDR3 protein: CAISESWVAGELFF; CDR3 DNA: TGTGCCATCAGTGAGTCGTGGGTGGCCGGGGAGCTGTTTTTT
D gene: TRBD2; J gene: TRBJ2-5; clone size: NA; V gene: TRBV7-6; CDR3 protein: CASSLLRQGGETQYF; CDR3 DNA: TGTGCCAGCAGCTTATTGCGGCAGGGAGGGGAGACCCAGTACTTC
D gene: NA; J gene: TRBJ1-6; clone size: NA; V gene: TRBV5-5; CDR3 protein: CASSRIRDGYSPLHF; CDR3 DNA: TGTGCCAGCAGCCGAATACGGGACGGATATTCACCCCTCCACTTT
D gene: TRBD1; J gene: TRBJ1-2; clone size: NA; V gene: TRBV4-1; CDR3 protein: CASSTPGTALYGYTF; CDR3 DNA: TGCGCCAGCAGCACGCCCGGGACAGCGCTCTATGGCTACACCTTC
D gene: NA; J gene: TRBJ2-5; clone size: NA; V gene: TRBV10-1; CDR3 protein: CASSRVGAETQYF; CDR3 DNA: TGCGCCAGCAGCCGGGTTGGGGCGGAGACCCAGTACTTC
D gene: NA; J gene: TRBJ2-7; clone size: NA; V gene: TRBV6-6; CDR3 protein: CASSYGSGRGSYEQYF; CDR3 DNA: TGTGCCAGCAGTTACGGTTCGGGGAGGGGGTCCTACGAGCAGTACTTC
D gene: TRBD1; J gene: TRBJ2-5; clone size: NA; V gene: TRBV6-1; CDR3 protein: CASSVGGWGETQYF; CDR3 DNA: TGTGCCAGCAGTGTAGGGGGCTGGGGAGAGACCCAGTACTTC
D gene: TRBD2; J gene: TRBJ2-7; clone size: NA; V gene: TRBV6-6; CDR3 protein: CASSYGGDPYEQYF; CDR3 DNA: TGTGCCAGCAGTTACGGGGGGGACCCCTACGAGCAGTACTTC